This T cell receptor (beta chain) stems from a study of regulatory T cells in long-lasting Graves disease. Trimming cost V 0 bases and J 0 bases, with 9 bases left between them. The germline V gene encodes CDR1 MGHRA and CDR2 YSYEKL. CDR3 length equals 15 residues. For TCR beta, libraries came from iRepertoire HTBI primers and Arm-PCR of CDR3 regions. TCRdb itself ran the multiplex PCR reads through MiXCR, one entry per CDR3 protein. Counted here are over 450,000 distinct CDR3 sequences, about 11% occurring once; the ten biggest clones make up roughly 8.2%. This clonotype was counted ten times or more. The time point denotes: newly diagnosed GD, antithyroid drugs for less than 3 months. Extracted PBMC RNA gave rise to the TCR library. A blood draw put roughly 10 milliliters of peripheral blood into EDTA tubes. Another study also made use of these data, one on T cells in Graves' hyperthyroidism and ophthalmopathy. That source reports: Exclusion followed for patients with uncontrolled infection, other autoimmune disease, pregnancy or lactation. The diagnoses drew upon clinical symptoms, serum thyroxine and TRAb, thyroid ultrasound and orbital computed tomography.

The TCR sequence derives from a woman aged 25 to 39 with Graves disease. The V call is TRBV4-1, the J call TRBJ2-7, with D unclear. The sequences come from peripheral blood mononuclear cells (PBMCs), collected at new diagnosis, from a patient treated with antithyroid drugs. Here the CDR3 DNA reads TGCGCCAGCAGCCAAGATGCGACTCTCTCCTACGAGCAGTACTTC. Translation gives CASSQDATLSYEQYF.